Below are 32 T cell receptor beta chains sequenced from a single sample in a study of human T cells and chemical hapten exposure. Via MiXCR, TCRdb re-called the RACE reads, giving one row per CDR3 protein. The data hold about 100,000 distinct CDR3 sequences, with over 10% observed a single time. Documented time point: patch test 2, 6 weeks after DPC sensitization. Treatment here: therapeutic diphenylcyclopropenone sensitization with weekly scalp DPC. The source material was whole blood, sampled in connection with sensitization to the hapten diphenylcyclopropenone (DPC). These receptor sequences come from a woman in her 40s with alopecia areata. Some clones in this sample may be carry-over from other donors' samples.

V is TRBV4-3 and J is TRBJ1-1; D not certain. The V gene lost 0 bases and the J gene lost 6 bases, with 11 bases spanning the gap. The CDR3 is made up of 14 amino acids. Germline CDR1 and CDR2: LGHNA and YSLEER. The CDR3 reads CASSQDSAGSEAFF. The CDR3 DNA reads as TGCGCCAGCAGCCAAGATTCGGCAGGCTCTGAAGCTTTCTTT.

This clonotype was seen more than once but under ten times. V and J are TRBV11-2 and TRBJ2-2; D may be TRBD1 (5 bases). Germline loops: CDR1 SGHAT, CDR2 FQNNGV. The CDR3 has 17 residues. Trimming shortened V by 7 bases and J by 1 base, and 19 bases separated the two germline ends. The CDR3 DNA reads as TGTGCCAGCACCGCGAGACCGCAGGGCGGGAACACCGGGGAGCTGTTTTTT. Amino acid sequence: CASTARPQGGNTGELFF.

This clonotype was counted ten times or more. The CDR3 nucleotides read TGTGCCAGCAGCCCAGGGGGGACGAGAACTGAAGCTTTCTTT. As protein: CASSPGGTRTEAFF. The chain joins TRBV28 to TRBJ1-1, with 7 bases identical to TRBD1. V lost 6 bases and J lost 5; bases outside the gene matches: 9. The CDR3 consists of 14 residues. Germline CDR1 reads MDHEN; CDR2 reads SYDVKM.

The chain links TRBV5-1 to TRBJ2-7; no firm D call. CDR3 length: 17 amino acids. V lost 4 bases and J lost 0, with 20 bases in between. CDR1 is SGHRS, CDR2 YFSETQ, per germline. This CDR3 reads CASSPVGRLFSSYEQYF. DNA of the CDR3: TGCGCCAGCAGCCCCGTCGGACGGCTGTTTAGCTCCTACGAGCAGTACTTC.

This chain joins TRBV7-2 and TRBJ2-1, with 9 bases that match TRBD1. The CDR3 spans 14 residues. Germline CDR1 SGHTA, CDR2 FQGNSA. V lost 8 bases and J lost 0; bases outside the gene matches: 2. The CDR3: CASLTGGSYNEQFF. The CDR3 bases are TGTGCCAGCTTGACAGGGGGCTCCTACAATGAGCAGTTCTTC.

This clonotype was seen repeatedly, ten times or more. As DNA, the CDR3 is TGCAGCGTCTCTCGGGACTACGAGCAGTACTTC. Its translation is CSVSRDYEQYF. The chain recombines TRBV29-1 with TRBJ2-7; possible D gene TRBD2, 5 bases. Trimming removed 6 bases at V and 3 bases at J, with 9 bases between. CDR3 length: 11 amino acids. Per germline, CDR1 SQVTM and CDR2 ANQGSEA.

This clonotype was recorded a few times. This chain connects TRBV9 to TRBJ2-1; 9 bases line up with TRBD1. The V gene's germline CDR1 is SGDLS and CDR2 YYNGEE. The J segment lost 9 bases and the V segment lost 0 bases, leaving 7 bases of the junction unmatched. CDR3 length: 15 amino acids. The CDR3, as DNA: TGTGCCAGCAGCGTAGCTCCTACAGGGGGCCGTGAGCAGTTCTTC. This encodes CASSVAPTGGREQFF.

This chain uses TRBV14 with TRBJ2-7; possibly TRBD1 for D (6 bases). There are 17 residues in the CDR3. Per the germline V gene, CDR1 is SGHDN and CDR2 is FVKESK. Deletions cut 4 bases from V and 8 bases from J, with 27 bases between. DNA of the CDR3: TGTGCCAGCAGCCGGTACCTCGGGACCAACAGGGTGGTAAAGCAGTACTTC. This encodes CASSRYLGTNRVVKQYF.

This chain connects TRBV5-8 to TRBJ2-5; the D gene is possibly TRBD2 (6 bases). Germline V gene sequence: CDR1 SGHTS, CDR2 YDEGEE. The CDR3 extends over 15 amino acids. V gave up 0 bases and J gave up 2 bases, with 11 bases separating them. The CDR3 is CASSLGRVHQETQYF. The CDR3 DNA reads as TGTGCCAGCAGCTTGGGGAGGGTACATCAAGAGACCCAGTACTTC.

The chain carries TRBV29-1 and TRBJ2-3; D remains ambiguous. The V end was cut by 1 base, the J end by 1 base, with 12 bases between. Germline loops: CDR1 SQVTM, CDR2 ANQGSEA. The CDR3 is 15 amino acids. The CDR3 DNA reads TGCAGCGTTGAAGTTCGCCGGAGAGGCACAGATACGCAGTATTTT. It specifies CSVEVRRRGTDTQYF.

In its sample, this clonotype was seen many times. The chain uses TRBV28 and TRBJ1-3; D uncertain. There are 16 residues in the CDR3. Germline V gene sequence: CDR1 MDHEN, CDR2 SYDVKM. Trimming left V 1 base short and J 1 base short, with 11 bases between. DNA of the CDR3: TGTGCCAGCAGTTTATCCCCGGGTATTTCTGGAAACACCATATATTTT. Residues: CASSLSPGISGNTIYF.

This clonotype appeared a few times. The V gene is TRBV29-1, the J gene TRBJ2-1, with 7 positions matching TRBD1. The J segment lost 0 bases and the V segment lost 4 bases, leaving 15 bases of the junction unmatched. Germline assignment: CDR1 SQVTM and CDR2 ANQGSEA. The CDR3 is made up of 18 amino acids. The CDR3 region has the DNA TGCAGCGTTGTCATGGGACAGAAGTTCCAGAGCTCCTACAATGAGCAGTTCTTC. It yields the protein CSVVMGQKFQSSYNEQFF.

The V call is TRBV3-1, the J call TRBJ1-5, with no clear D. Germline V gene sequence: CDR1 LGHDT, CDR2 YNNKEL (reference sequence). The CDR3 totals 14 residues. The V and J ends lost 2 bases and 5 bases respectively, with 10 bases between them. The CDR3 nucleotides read TGTGCCAGCAGCCAATACAGATCTGATCAGCCCCAGCATTTT. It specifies CASSQYRSDQPQHF.

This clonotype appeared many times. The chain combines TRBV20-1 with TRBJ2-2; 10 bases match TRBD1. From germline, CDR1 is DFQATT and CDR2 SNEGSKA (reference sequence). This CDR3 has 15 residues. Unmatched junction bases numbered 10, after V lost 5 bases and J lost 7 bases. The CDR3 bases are TGCAGTGCTCCTACCGACAGGGGGCCCGTCGGGGAGCTGTTTTTT. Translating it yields CSAPTDRGPVGELFF.

The CDR3 protein is CASSYDTDTQYF. CDR3 sequence (DNA): TGTGCCAGCAGCTACGACACAGATACGCAGTATTTT. The chain joins TRBV7-2 to TRBJ2-3; no clear D. Trimming took off 4 bases at V and 2 bases at J, with 4 bases between the two ends. CDR1 is SGHTA and CDR2 is FQGNSA in the germline V gene. CDR3 length equals 12 residues.

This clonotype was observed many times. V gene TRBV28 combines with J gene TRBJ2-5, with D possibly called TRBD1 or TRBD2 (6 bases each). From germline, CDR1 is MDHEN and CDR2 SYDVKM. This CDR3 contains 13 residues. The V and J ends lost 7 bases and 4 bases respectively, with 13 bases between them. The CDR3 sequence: CASIQEGGETQYF. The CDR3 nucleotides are TGTGCCAGCATCCAAGAGGGGGGAGAGACCCAGTACTTC.

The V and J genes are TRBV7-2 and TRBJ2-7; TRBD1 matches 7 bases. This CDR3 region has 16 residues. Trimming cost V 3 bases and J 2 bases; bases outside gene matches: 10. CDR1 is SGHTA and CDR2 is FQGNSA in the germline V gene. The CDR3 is CASSFNDRERAYEQYF. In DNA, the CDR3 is TGTGCCAGCAGCTTTAACGACAGGGAGAGGGCCTACGAGCAGTACTTC.

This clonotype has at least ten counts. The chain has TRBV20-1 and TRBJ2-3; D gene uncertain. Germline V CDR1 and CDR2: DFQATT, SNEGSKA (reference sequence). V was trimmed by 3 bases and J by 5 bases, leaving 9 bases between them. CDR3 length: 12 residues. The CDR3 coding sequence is TGCAGTGCTAGCATCGGTCAAGATACGCAGTATTTT. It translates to CSASIGQDTQYF.

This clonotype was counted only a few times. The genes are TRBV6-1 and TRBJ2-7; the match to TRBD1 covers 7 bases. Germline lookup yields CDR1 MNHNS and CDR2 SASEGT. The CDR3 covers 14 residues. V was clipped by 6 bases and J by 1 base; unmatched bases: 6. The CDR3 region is CASRERGQSYEQYF. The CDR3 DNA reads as TGTGCCAGCAGGGAAAGGGGACAGTCCTACGAGCAGTACTTC.

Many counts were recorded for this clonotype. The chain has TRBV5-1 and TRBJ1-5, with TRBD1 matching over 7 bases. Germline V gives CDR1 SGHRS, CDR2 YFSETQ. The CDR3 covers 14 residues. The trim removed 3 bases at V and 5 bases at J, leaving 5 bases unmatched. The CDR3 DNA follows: TGCGCCAGCAGCTGGGGGACAGCGGATCAGCCCCAGCATTTT. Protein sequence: CASSWGTADQPQHF.

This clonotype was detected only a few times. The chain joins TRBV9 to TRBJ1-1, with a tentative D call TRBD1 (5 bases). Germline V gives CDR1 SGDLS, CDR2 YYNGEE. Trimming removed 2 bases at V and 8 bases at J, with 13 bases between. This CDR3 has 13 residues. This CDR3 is CASSVKGTGEAFF. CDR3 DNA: TGTGCCAGCAGCGTGAAGGGGACGGGGGAAGCTTTCTTT. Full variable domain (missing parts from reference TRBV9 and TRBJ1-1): DSGVTQTPKHLITATGQRVTLRCSPRSGDLSVYWYQQSLDQGLQFLIQYYNGEERAKGNILERFSAQQFPDLHSELNLSSLELGDSALYFCASSVKGTGEAFFGQGTRLTVV.

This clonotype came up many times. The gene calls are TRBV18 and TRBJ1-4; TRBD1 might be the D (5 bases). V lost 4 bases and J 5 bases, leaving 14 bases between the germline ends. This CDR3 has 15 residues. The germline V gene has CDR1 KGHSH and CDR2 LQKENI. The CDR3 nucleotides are TGTGCCAGCTCACTAGACAGACATTTGAATGAAAAACTGTTTTTT. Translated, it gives CASSLDRHLNEKLFF.

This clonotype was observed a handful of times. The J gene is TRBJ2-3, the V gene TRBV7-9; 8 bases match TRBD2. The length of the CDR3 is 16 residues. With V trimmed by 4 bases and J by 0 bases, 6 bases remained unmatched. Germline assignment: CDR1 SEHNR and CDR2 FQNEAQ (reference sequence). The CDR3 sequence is CASSSERESSTDTQYF. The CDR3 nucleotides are TGTGCCAGCAGCTCGGAGCGGGAGTCGAGCACAGATACGCAGTATTTT.

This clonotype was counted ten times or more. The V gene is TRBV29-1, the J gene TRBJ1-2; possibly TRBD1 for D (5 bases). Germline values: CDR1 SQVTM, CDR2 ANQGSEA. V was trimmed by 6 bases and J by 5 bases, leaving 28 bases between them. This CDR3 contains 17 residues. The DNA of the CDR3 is TGCAGCGTACCCTGGAGGGAGAGGGGAGAGGCGGATTATGGCTACACCTTC. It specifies CSVPWRERGEADYGYTF.

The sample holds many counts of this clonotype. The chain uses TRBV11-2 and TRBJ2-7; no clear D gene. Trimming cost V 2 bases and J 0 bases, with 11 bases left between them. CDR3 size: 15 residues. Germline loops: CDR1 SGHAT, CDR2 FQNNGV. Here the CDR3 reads CASSLISSISYEQYF. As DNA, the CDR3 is TGTGCCAGCAGCTTAATCTCGTCGATCTCCTACGAGCAGTACTTC.

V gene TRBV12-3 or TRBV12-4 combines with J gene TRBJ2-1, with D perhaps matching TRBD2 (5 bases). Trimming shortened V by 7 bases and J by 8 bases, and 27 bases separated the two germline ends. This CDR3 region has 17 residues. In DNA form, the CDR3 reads TGTGCCAGCACCACCATCCACCCCGTCCGGGCGGGCGATGAGCAGTTCTTC. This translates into CASTTIHPVRAGDEQFF.

Written as DNA, the CDR3 is TGTGCCAGCAGTTACTCGATCGGGGTGAAGAGCGGGAGGGACACAGATACGCAGTATTTT. This sequence encodes CASSYSIGVKSGRDTDTQYF. The chain combines TRBV6-5 with TRBJ2-3; 10 bases match TRBD2. The CDR3 extends over 20 amino acids. Germline-derived CDR1 and CDR2 are MNHEY and SVGAGI. V gave up 0 bases and J gave up 2 bases; unmatched junction bases: 14.

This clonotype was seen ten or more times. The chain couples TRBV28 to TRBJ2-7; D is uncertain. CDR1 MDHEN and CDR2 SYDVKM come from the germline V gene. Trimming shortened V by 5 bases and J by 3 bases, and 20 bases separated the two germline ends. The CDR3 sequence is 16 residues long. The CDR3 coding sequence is TGTGCCAGCAGTCCACAGTCCGCAGGCCTGGGCTACGAGCAGTACTTC. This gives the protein CASSPQSAGLGYEQYF.

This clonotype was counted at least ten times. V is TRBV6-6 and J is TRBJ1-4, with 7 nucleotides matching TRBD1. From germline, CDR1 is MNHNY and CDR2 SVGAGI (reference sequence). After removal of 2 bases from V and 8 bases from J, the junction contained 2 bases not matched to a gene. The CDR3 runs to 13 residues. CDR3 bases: TGTGCCAGCAGTTACAGGGGGCAAGAAAAACTGTTTTTT. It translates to CASSYRGQEKLFF.

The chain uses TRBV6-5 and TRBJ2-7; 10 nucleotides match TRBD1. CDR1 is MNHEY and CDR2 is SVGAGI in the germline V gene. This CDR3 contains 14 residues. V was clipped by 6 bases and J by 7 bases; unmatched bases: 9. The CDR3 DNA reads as TGTGCCAGCAGGACGACAGGGGGCTTCGGGGAGCAGTACTTC. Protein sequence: CASRTTGGFGEQYF.

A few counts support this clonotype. The CDR3 sequence: CSAGGGLAGAIDTQYF. CDR3 nucleotide sequence: TGCAGTGCTGGAGGGGGACTAGCGGGAGCGATAGATACGCAGTATTTT. This rearrangement joins TRBV20-1 to TRBJ2-3; TRBD2 matches at 14 bases. After removal of 5 bases from V and 5 bases from J, the junction contained 9 bases not matched to a gene. CDR1 and CDR2 (germline): DFQATT, SNEGSKA (reference sequence). The CDR3 runs to 16 residues.

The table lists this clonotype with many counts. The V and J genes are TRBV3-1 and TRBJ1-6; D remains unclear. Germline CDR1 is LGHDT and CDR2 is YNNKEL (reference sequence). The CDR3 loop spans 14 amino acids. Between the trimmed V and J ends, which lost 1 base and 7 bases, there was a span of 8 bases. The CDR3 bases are TGTGCCAGCAGCCAAGTATTCAGGAATTCACCCCTCCACTTT. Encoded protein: CASSQVFRNSPLHF.